This T cell receptor beta chain was recorded in a study of control samples from healthy donors and cancer patients. Measured with immunoSEQ multiplex PCR; TCRdb has only the in-frame clones, and not every one. Among fewer than 60,000 clones listed, over 75% were seen once. Trimming left V 1 base short and J 2 bases short, with 6 bases between. In germline, CDR1 is SGHDN, CDR2 FVKESK. The CDR3 is 13 amino acids. The sequence derives from a woman in her sixties with lung cancer. V and J are TRBV14 and TRBJ2-7; D unclear. The sequenced material came from PBMCs. Here the CDR3 DNA reads TGTGCCAGCAGCCAAGGTCTGACCTACGAGCAGTACTTC. Its translation is CASSQGLTYEQYF.